The clone carrying this T cell receptor (beta chain) was counted many times. Germline V gives CDR1 SNHLY, CDR2 FYNNEI. V dropped 8 bases and J dropped 1 base, with 5 bases sitting between them. CDR3 length: 11 residues. These data come from a study of T cells in Graves' hyperthyroidism and ophthalmopathy. Disease lasting under 3 months, a NOSPECS grade of at least 4, and a Clinical Activity Score of at least 3 were features of the ophthalmopathy patients. TCR beta CDR3 region amplification was performed from RNA transcripts. HTBI primers were employed in a first-round RT-PCR of the TCR CDR3. MiXCR, run by TCRdb on the multiplex PCR reads, gives a single entry per CDR3 protein. The sample has approximately 380,000 distinct CDR3 sequences; around a sixth are singletons.

This chain connects TRBV2 to TRBJ1-1; the D is unclear. The sequencing input was blood. This clonotype was obtained from a man younger than 30 with Graves' ophthalmopathy. The CDR3 DNA is TGTGCCAGCGGTTGGAACACTGAAGCTTTCTTT. Its translation: CASGWNTEAFF.